The rows below give T cell receptor beta chains drawn from one sample of a study of blood T cell repertoires in COVID-19. Assay: immunoSEQ multiplex PCR; the TCRdb copy retains only in-frame clones and omits some. The sample has some 210,000 clones, approximately 90% seen once. Sequenced material: peripheral blood. These TCRs come from a woman in her 40s who had recovered from COVID-19. CDR3s include the opening cysteine and the closing phenylalanine or tryptophan. A D gene is named only where the DNA matches it firmly. Only some rows state a clone size, as once, few, many or a class for expanded clones.

cdr3_aa	cdr3_nt	v_call	d_call	clone_size	j_call
CASSLRGQGGSYEQYF	TGTGCCAGCAGCTTAAGAGGACAGGGGGGATCCTACGAGCAGTACTTC	TRBV13	TRBD1	NA	TRBJ2-7
CASSNPLTAGNTIYF	TGTGCCAGTAGTAATCCATTGACAGCTGGAAACACCATATATTTT	TRBV19	NA	few	TRBJ1-3
CASSQRTGAEKLFF	TGTGCCAGCAGCCAGAGGACAGGGGCCGAAAAACTGTTTTTT	TRBV3-1/TRBV3-2	TRBD1	NA	TRBJ1-4
CASSINTNYGYTF	TGTGCCAGTAGTATAAATACTAACTATGGCTACACCTTC	TRBV19	NA	once	TRBJ1-2
CASSQEPSRSGTASYEQYF	TGCGCCAGCAGCCAAGAACCCTCTAGGTCCGGGACAGCCTCCTACGAGCAGTACTTC	TRBV4-1	TRBD1	NA	TRBJ2-7
CASSYEVKTGGWEKLFF	TGTGCCAGCAGTTACGAGGTCAAAACAGGGGGCTGGGAAAAACTGTTTTTT	TRBV6-7	TRBD1	NA	TRBJ1-4
CASSPSQNTEAFF	TGTGCCAGCAGCCCCAGTCAGAACACTGAAGCTTTCTTT	TRBV7-9	NA	NA	TRBJ1-1
CASSETGYNEKLFF	TGTGCCAGCAGCGAGACAGGTTATAATGAAAAACTGTTTTTT	TRBV3-1/TRBV3-2	NA	NA	TRBJ1-4
CASSQLGTENEKLFF	TGTGCCAGCTCACAACTAGGGACAGAGAATGAAAAACTGTTTTTT	TRBV18	TRBD1	NA	TRBJ1-4
CSVAGQGKETQYF	TGCAGCGTGGCGGGACAGGGAAAAGAGACCCAGTACTTC	TRBV29-1	TRBD1	NA	TRBJ2-5
CASILMSSYNEQFF	TGTGCCAGCATCCTTATGAGCTCCTACAATGAGCAGTTCTTC	TRBV7-9	NA	NA	TRBJ2-1
CASSQRSGTSGSIKAREQYF	TGTGCCAGCAGCCAAAGATCCGGGACTAGCGGGAGTATAAAAGCGCGGGAGCAGTACTTC	TRBV14	TRBD2	NA	TRBJ2-7
CASSRLKGVETQYF	TGTGCCAGCAGTCGTCTCAAAGGGGTGGAGACCCAGTACTTC	TRBV2	NA	NA	TRBJ2-5
CASSLGGGTGFYEQYF	TGCGCCAGCAGCTTGGGGGGCGGGACGGGGTTCTACGAGCAGTACTTC	TRBV5-1	NA	NA	TRBJ2-7
CASSHGGTGSYEQYF	TGCGCCAGCAGCCACGGGGGTACAGGCTCCTACGAGCAGTACTTC	TRBV5-1	NA	NA	TRBJ2-7
CASRRTPLGLAGASTDTQYF	TGTGCCAGCAGACGAACTCCACTGGGACTAGCGGGAGCTAGCACAGATACGCAGTATTTT	TRBV5-4	TRBD2	NA	TRBJ2-3
CASSGQGLNTEAFF	TGCGCCAGCAGCGGACAGGGACTGAACACTGAAGCTTTCTTT	TRBV5-1	TRBD1	NA	TRBJ1-1
CASSSGLAGAEQFF	TGTGCCAGCAGCTCAGGACTAGCGGGAGCTGAGCAGTTCTTC	TRBV7-2	TRBD2	NA	TRBJ2-1
CASSHGTSENYEQYF	TGCGCCAGCAGCCATGGGACTAGCGAAAACTACGAGCAGTACTTC	TRBV4-3	TRBD2	NA	TRBJ2-7
CASSARGGSEAFF	TGTGCCAGCAGCGCGCGGGGGGGCTCTGAAGCTTTCTTT	TRBV5-5	NA	once	TRBJ1-1
CASSPSGGQGFYEQYF	TGTGCCAGCAGCCCCTCGGGTGGGCAGGGTTTCTACGAGCAGTACTTC	TRBV5-4	NA	NA	TRBJ2-7
CASSPGLALNEQFF	TGCGCCAGCAGCCCGGGACTAGCTCTAAATGAGCAGTTCTTC	TRBV5-1	TRBD2	NA	TRBJ2-1
CASSLNRVQETQYF	TGTGCCAGCAGCCTTAACAGGGTGCAAGAGACCCAGTACTTC	TRBV7-8	NA	once	TRBJ2-5
CASSRRTSAPNTGELFF	TGTGCCAGCAGCCGGAGGACTAGCGCCCCGAACACCGGGGAGCTGTTTTTT	TRBV13	TRBD2	NA	TRBJ2-2
CASSFTNVGYTF	TGTGCCAGCAGCTTTACTAATGTCGGCTACACCTTC	TRBV5-6	NA	NA	TRBJ1-2
CASSPGMAGEETQYF	TGTGCCAGCTCACCCGGGATGGCGGGAGAAGAGACCCAGTACTTC	TRBV18	TRBD2	NA	TRBJ2-5
CAWSRTDYNSPLHF	TGTGCCTGGAGTCGGACAGATTATAATTCACCCCTCCACTTT	TRBV30	NA	NA	TRBJ1-6
CASSLRTSRGTGELFF	TGTGCCAGCAGTCTACGGACTAGCCGTGGCACCGGGGAGCTGTTTTTT	TRBV27	TRBD2	NA	TRBJ2-2
CASSLGRGRDQETQYF	TGTGCCAGCAGCTTAGGGCGGGGCAGGGACCAAGAGACCCAGTACTTC	TRBV13	NA	once	TRBJ2-5
CASNPTWANTEAFF	TGTGCCAGCAACCCTACATGGGCTAACACTGAAGCTTTCTTT	TRBV6-5	NA	NA	TRBJ1-1
CASSLESFGASGDTQYF	TGTGCCAGCAGCTTAGAATCGTTTGGGGCTAGCGGAGATACGCAGTATTTT	TRBV7-6	TRBD2	NA	TRBJ2-3
CASSSGGNSPLHF	TGTGCCAGCAGTTCAGGGGGTAATTCACCCCTCCACTTT	TRBV9	TRBD1	NA	TRBJ1-6
CATSDGQGTVTEAFF	TGTGCCACCAGTGATGGCCAGGGAACCGTAACTGAAGCTTTCTTT	TRBV24-1	NA	few	TRBJ1-1
CASGLGPPTDTQYF	TGTGCTAGTGGTTTGGGGCCACCTACAGATACGCAGTATTTT	TRBV12-5	NA	once	TRBJ2-3
CASSARGTGGRGYGYTF	TGTGCCAGCAGCGCCCGAGGGACAGGGGGCCGCGGCTATGGCTACACCTTC	TRBV9	TRBD1	NA	TRBJ1-2
CASGLGQGRQETQYF	TGTGCTAGTGGTTTGGGACAGGGGAGACAAGAGACCCAGTACTTC	TRBV12-5	TRBD1	NA	TRBJ2-5
CASSRLAVNTGELFF	TGTGCCAGCAGCCGACTAGCGGTGAACACCGGGGAGCTGTTTTTT	TRBV11-3	TRBD2	NA	TRBJ2-2
CATSDRTGYQPQHF	TGTGCCACCAGTGATAGGACAGGGTATCAGCCCCAGCATTTT	TRBV24-1	TRBD1	NA	TRBJ1-5
CASSDLDGTPSSYNEQFF	TGTGCCAGCAGTGATCTTGATGGGACTCCCAGCTCCTACAATGAGCAGTTCTTC	TRBV6-4	NA	NA	TRBJ2-1
CASSVGSSRPYEQYF	TGTGCCAGCAGCGTAGGGAGTTCGCGTCCCTACGAGCAGTACTTC	TRBV9	NA	NA	TRBJ2-7
CASRGERTRSYEQYF	TGTGCCAGCAGGGGAGAGAGAACTAGATCCTACGAGCAGTACTTC	TRBV27	NA	NA	TRBJ2-7
CAGQDGPNQPQHF	TGTGCCGGACAGGACGGACCAAATCAGCCCCAGCATTTT	TRBV7-2	TRBD1	once	TRBJ1-5
CASSQGTGTAMNTEAFF	TGCGCCAGCAGCCAAGGTACCGGGACAGCAATGAACACTGAAGCTTTCTTT	TRBV4-1	TRBD1	once	TRBJ1-1
CASSQESLAGVLGNEQFF	TGCGCCAGCAGCCAAGAATCTCTAGCGGGAGTCTTGGGCAATGAGCAGTTCTTC	TRBV4-1	TRBD2	NA	TRBJ2-1
CASSLISLGPGIGETQYF	TGTGCCAGCAGCCTGATCTCGCTGGGGCCTGGCATAGGAGAGACCCAGTACTTC	TRBV5-6	NA	NA	TRBJ2-5
CASSRLGAGGAAFF	TGTGCCAGCAGCCGCCTTGGGGCAGGGGGCGCGGCTTTCTTT	TRBV7-9	TRBD1	NA	TRBJ1-1
CATSQDNSNQPQHF	TGTGCCACCAGCCAGGATAATAGCAATCAGCCCCAGCATTTT	TRBV24-1	NA	few	TRBJ1-5
CASSQDASGRGSYNEQFF	TGTGCCAGCAGCCAAGATGCTAGCGGGAGAGGGTCCTACAATGAGCAGTTCTTC	TRBV4-2	TRBD2	NA	TRBJ2-1
CASSPSEYTGELFF	TGTGCCAGCAGCCCCAGCGAGTACACCGGGGAGCTGTTTTTT	TRBV3-1/TRBV3-2	NA	once	TRBJ2-2
CASGSWGQGMVYQPQHF	TGTGCTAGTGGTTCGTGGGGACAGGGAATGGTGTATCAGCCCCAGCATTTT	TRBV12-5	TRBD1	NA	TRBJ1-5